Below are 27 T cell receptor beta chains sequenced from a single sample in a study of cytomegalovirus exposure and HLA in healthy donors. Use of 60 Vbeta and 13 Jbeta primers characterized the PCR. The data were produced by immunoSEQ multiplex PCR, yet TCRdb's version contains in-frame clones alone and is incomplete. The data contain 120,000 or so clones, approximately 82% of them singletons. The sample comprised PBMCs. These receptors were obtained from a man aged 25 to 40 in good health and CMV-seropositive.

This clone was counted between two and nine times. V usage is TRBV7-9 and J usage is TRBJ2-7; 7 nucleotides align to TRBD2. The germline V gene has CDR1 SEHNR and CDR2 FQNEAQ (reference sequence). This CDR3 contains 13 residues. Losses at the gene ends were 7 bases for V and 3 bases for J; bases not matched to a gene: 6. CDR3 coding DNA: TGTGCCAGCACCCTGGGGGGGGGCTACGAGCAGTACTTC. This gives the protein CASTLGGGYEQYF. Using reference TRBV7-9 and TRBJ2-7 for the parts outside the CDR3, the full variable domain is DTGVSQNPRHKITKRGQNVTFRCDPISEHNRLYWYRQTLGQGPEFLTYFQNEAQLEKSRLLSDRFSAERPKGSFSTLEIQRTEQGDSAMYLCASTLGGGYEQYFGPGTRLTVT.

CDR3 coding DNA: TGTGCCAGCAGTTACGGTCAGGGGGCCTCCCCAGATACGCAGTATTTT. The encoded protein is CASSYGQGASPDTQYF. This rearrangement joins TRBV6-5 to TRBJ2-3; 8 bases match TRBD1. V lost 2 bases to trimming and J lost 4 bases; unmatched junction nucleotides: 8. Germline V gene data show CDR1 as MNHEY and CDR2 as SVGAGI. This CDR3 contains 16 residues.

This chain uses TRBV7-9 with TRBJ2-2, with D unclear. This CDR3 has 15 amino acids. CDR1 is SEHNR, CDR2 FQNEAQ, per germline (reference sequence). V was trimmed by 1 base and J by 4 bases, leaving 10 bases between them. This CDR3 is CASSLERLGTGELFF. CDR3 in DNA: TGTGCCAGCAGCTTAGAAAGGCTAGGCACCGGGGAGCTGTTTTTT.

This clone was observed a few times. The chain carries TRBV7-5 and TRBJ2-7; TRBD2 is the table's D call, not checked against the DNA. TRBV7-5 is deemed a pseudogene. CDR3 length: 15 residues. The CDR3 loop is CARSARLAASYEQYF. In DNA form, the CDR3 reads TGTGCCAGAAGCGCCCGACTAGCGGCCTCCTACGAGCAGTACTTC.

This clone was seen more than once but under ten times. This chain uses TRBV4-3 with TRBJ2-1, with 13 bases that match TRBD2. The CDR3 is made up of 18 amino acids. The J segment lost 0 bases and the V segment lost 4 bases, leaving 6 bases of the junction unmatched. Germline assignment: CDR1 LGHNA and CDR2 YSLEER. CDR3 amino acids: CASSPWTSGRVSYNEQFF. In DNA, the CDR3 is TGCGCCAGCAGCCCATGGACTAGCGGGAGAGTCTCCTACAATGAGCAGTTCTTC.

The chain joins TRBV14 to TRBJ2-5, with 9 bases fitting TRBD2. The V gene end was trimmed by 0 bases and the J gene end by 4 bases; junction bases not matched to a gene: 6. The CDR3 contains 16 residues. The germline gives CDR1 SGHDN, CDR2 FVKESK. DNA of the CDR3: TGTGCCAGCAGCCAAGAGGCGGGGGGGCTGCGAGAGACCCAGTACTTC. This codes for CASSQEAGGLRETQYF.

The genes are TRBV28 and TRBJ2-1, with 8 bases that match TRBD2. The CDR3 runs 16 residues. V lost 7 bases, J lost 0 bases, and 8 bases stayed unmatched. CDR1 MDHEN and CDR2 SYDVKM come from the germline V gene. CDR3 in amino acids: CASTLSGGYSYNEQFF. For the CDR3, the DNA is TGTGCCAGCACCTTGAGCGGGGGTTACTCCTACAATGAGCAGTTCTTC. The whole variable domain, filled in from reference TRBV28 and TRBJ2-1, reads DVKVTQSSRYLVKRTGEKVFLECVQDMDHENMFWYRQDPGLGLRLIYFSYDVKMKEKGDIPEGYSVSREKKERFSLILESASTNQTSMYLCASTLSGGYSYNEQFFGPGTRLTVL.

This chain uses TRBV19 with TRBJ2-7, with a possible D match to TRBD1 (7 bases). CDR1 LNHDA and CDR2 SQIVND come from the germline V gene (reference sequence). V gave up 3 bases and J gave up 7 bases, with 16 bases separating them. The CDR3 is made up of 14 amino acids. DNA of the CDR3: TGTGCCAGTAGTATCGGGAGACAGGGAACGGAGCAGTACTTC. It yields the protein CASSIGRQGTEQYF.

This rearrangement joins TRBV19 to TRBJ1-5, with 8 nucleotides matching TRBD1. The CDR3 sequence is 16 residues long. Germline V lookup: CDR1 LNHDA, CDR2 SQIVND (reference sequence). Germline trimming cut 2 bases from V and 3 bases from J; bases unmatched to any gene: 6. In DNA form, the CDR3 reads TGTGCCAGTAGTATAACAACGACAGGGGCCAATCAGCCCCAGCATTTT. This encodes CASSITTTGANQPQHF.

Only one count was recorded for this clone. The chain uses TRBV12-2 and TRBJ1-2. TRBV12-2 is marked as a pseudogene. This CDR3 has 17 amino acids. The CDR3 DNA is TGTGCAAGTCGCTTAGCGGGCAAACTATGCGGGGGATATGGCTACACCTTC. Residues: CASRLAGKLCGGYGYTF.

The rearrangement links TRBV9 to TRBJ2-7; D not resolved. Germline CDR1 reads SGDLS; CDR2 reads YYNGEE. Trimming left V 1 base short and J 0 bases short, with 8 bases between. The CDR3 is 14 residues long. CDR3 loop: CASSVISPSYEQYF. The CDR3 DNA reads as TGTGCCAGCAGCGTAATAAGCCCCTCCTACGAGCAGTACTTC.

The genes are TRBV29-1 and TRBJ2-7, with D possibly being TRBD1 (6 bases). V dropped 6 bases and J dropped 0 bases, with 15 bases sitting between them. In germline, CDR1 is SQVTM, CDR2 ANQGSEA. The length of the CDR3 is 14 residues. The CDR3 loop reads CSVIIRDNSYEQYF. CDR3 nucleotides: TGCAGCGTGATAATCCGGGACAACTCCTACGAGCAGTACTTC.

The J gene is TRBJ2-1, the V gene TRBV7-2; possible D gene TRBD1, 5 bases. The germline V gene has CDR1 SGHTA and CDR2 FQGNSA. CDR3 size: 13 residues. V lost 4 bases, J lost 6 bases, and 10 bases lay in between. CDR3 sequence (DNA): TGTGCCAGCAGCTCCAGGGAAGGCAATGAGCAGTTCTTC. Translating it yields CASSSREGNEQFF.

The chain links TRBV2 to TRBJ2-5, with D unresolved. Trimming took off 8 bases at V and 0 bases at J, with 10 bases between the two ends. The CDR3 runs 13 residues. Germline CDR1 is SNHLY and CDR2 is FYNNEI. DNA of the CDR3: TGTGCCAGCGAGGTCACGTACCAAGAGACCCAGTACTTC. This sequence encodes CASEVTYQETQYF.

This rearrangement joins TRBV27 to TRBJ1-1, with D possibly matching TRBD1 (5 bases). Trimming pared 4 bases from V and 3 bases from J, leaving 15 bases between. CDR1 is MNHEY and CDR2 is SMNVEV in the germline V gene (reference sequence). This CDR3 contains 15 residues. CDR3 protein: CASSSFGGEDTEAFF. The CDR3 nucleotides read TGTGCCAGCAGTTCCTTCGGGGGTGAGGACACTGAAGCTTTCTTT.

The V and J genes are TRBV13 and TRBJ2-7, with 9 bases identical to TRBD1. This CDR3 comprises 14 residues. Germline CDR1 PRHDT, CDR2 FYEKMQ (reference sequence). V dropped 5 bases and J dropped 2; count of bases not matched to a gene: 4. The CDR3 nucleotides are TGTGCCAGCAGCGAACGACAGGGGGCCTACGAGCAGTACTTC. Its translation is CASSERQGAYEQYF.

V usage is TRBV27 and J usage is TRBJ1-2, with D possibly being TRBD1 (5 bases). V lost 3 bases, J lost 1 base, and 12 bases lay in between. Germline loops: CDR1 MNHEY, CDR2 SMNVEV (reference sequence). This CDR3 contains 15 residues. CDR3 in DNA: TGTGCCAGCAGTTTTCGGCCAGGACATAACTATGGCTACACCTTC. Translation gives CASSFRPGHNYGYTF.

This clone showed up just once. This rearrangement joins TRBV4-2 to TRBJ1-6; 7 bases match TRBD1. CDR3 length: 16 amino acids. Germline V gene sequence: CDR1 LGHNA, CDR2 YNFKEQ. Trimming took 3 bases from V and 0 from J; bases not matched to a gene: 2. The DNA for the CDR3 is TGTGCCAGCAGCCAGACAGGGAGCTCCTATAATTCACCCCTCCACTTT. Amino acids: CASSQTGSSYNSPLHF.

The chain's CDR3 is CASSPPGTMENIQYF. CDR3 nucleotide sequence: TGTGCCAGCAGTCCCCCCGGGACAATGGAAAACATTCAGTACTTC. This rearrangement joins TRBV28 to TRBJ2-4; perhaps TRBD1 as D (6 bases). Between the trimmed V and J ends, which lost 5 bases and 5 bases, there was a span of 16 bases. The CDR3 is made up of 15 amino acids. Per the germline V gene, CDR1 is MDHEN and CDR2 is SYDVKM.

V gene TRBV9 combines with J gene TRBJ2-3; 10 bases are a match to TRBD2. This CDR3 is built from 15 residues. The junction had 3 bases not matched to a gene; V was cut back by 0 bases and J by 5 bases. Germline CDR1 is SGDLS and CDR2 is YYNGEE. The chain's CDR3 is CASSVGLAGVDTQYF. The CDR3 region has the DNA TGTGCCAGCAGCGTAGGTCTAGCGGGGGTAGATACGCAGTATTTT.

The gene calls are TRBV5-1 and TRBJ2-1; no clear D. V was pared by 4 bases and J by 6 bases, with 20 bases between. CDR3 size: 16 residues. Germline values: CDR1 SGHRS, CDR2 YFSETQ. CDR3 loop: CASSPVRQANVNEQFF. CDR3 coding DNA: TGCGCCAGCAGCCCAGTCCGACAAGCTAACGTCAATGAGCAGTTCTTC. The whole variable domain, remainder taken from reference TRBV5-1 and TRBJ2-1, is KAGVTQTPRYLIKTRGQQVTLSCSPISGHRSVSWYQQTPGQGLQFLFEYFSETQRNKGNFPGRFSGRQFSNSRSEMNVSTLELGDSALYLCASSPVRQANVNEQFFGPGTRLTVL.

This clone was observed once. V gene TRBV6-5 combines with J gene TRBJ2-5; TRBD2 matches at 8 bases. CDR3 size: 15 residues. Germline CDR1 and CDR2: MNHEY and SVGAGI. The V and J ends lost 6 bases and 2 bases, in that order; junction bases with no gene match: 8. The chain's CDR3 is CASRRGRGEQETQYF. The DNA for the CDR3 is TGTGCCAGCAGGAGAGGGCGGGGGGAACAAGAGACCCAGTACTTC.

The V call is TRBV30, the J call TRBJ1-2; the match to TRBD1 covers 7 bases. In germline, CDR1 is GTSNPN, CDR2 SVGIG (reference sequence). The CDR3 is made up of 12 amino acids. V trimming: 3 bases; J trimming: 8 bases; junction bases outside the gene matches: 6. CDR3 region: CAWRTQGSGYTF. CDR3 sequence (DNA): TGTGCCTGGAGGACACAGGGGAGCGGCTACACCTTC. The full variable domain, with the rest looked up from reference TRBV30 and TRBJ1-2, is SQTIHQWPATLVQPVGSPLSLECTVEGTSNPNLYWYRQAAGRGLQLLFYSVGIGQISSEVPQNLSASRPQDRQFILSSKKLLLSDSGFYLCAWRTQGSGYTFGSGTRLTVV.

The chain recombines TRBV28 with TRBJ1-5; D ambiguous. The CDR3 length is 14 residues. CDR1 is MDHEN, CDR2 SYDVKM, per germline. V lost 2 bases, J lost 5 bases, and 10 bases lay in between. DNA for the CDR3: TGTGCCAGCAGTTTACCTAGGAAGGATCAGCCCCAGCATTTT. This translates into CASSLPRKDQPQHF.

The V gene is TRBV30, the J gene TRBJ2-5; D may be TRBD2 (6 bases). CDR3 length: 13 amino acids. V was cut by 0 bases and J by 8 bases, with 13 bases left in between. Germline assignment: CDR1 GTSNPN and CDR2 SVGIG (reference sequence). The CDR3 region has the DNA TGTGCCTGGAGTGTACAACTAGCTGGAACCCAGTACTTC. This translates into CAWSVQLAGTQYF.

This clone has a single count. The chain uses TRBV14 and TRBJ1-3; D unclear. The CDR3 consists of 18 residues. CDR1 SGHDN and CDR2 FVKESK come from the germline V gene. V lost 0 bases to trimming and J lost 0 bases, with 15 bases between them. The CDR3 sequence: CASSQDLSFVYSGNTIYF. The CDR3 nucleotides read TGTGCCAGCAGCCAAGATCTTAGCTTCGTCTACTCTGGAAACACCATATATTTT.

This chain connects TRBV4-1 to TRBJ2-3; tentatively, D is TRBD1 (6 bases). The germline V and J ends were trimmed by 3 bases and 0 bases, with 10 bases remaining between them. This CDR3 is 15 amino acids long. Germline V lookup: CDR1 MGHRA, CDR2 YSYEKL. The chain's CDR3 is CASSQGDTSTDTQYF. The CDR3 nucleotides are TGCGCCAGCAGCCAGGGGGACACCAGCACAGATACGCAGTATTTT.